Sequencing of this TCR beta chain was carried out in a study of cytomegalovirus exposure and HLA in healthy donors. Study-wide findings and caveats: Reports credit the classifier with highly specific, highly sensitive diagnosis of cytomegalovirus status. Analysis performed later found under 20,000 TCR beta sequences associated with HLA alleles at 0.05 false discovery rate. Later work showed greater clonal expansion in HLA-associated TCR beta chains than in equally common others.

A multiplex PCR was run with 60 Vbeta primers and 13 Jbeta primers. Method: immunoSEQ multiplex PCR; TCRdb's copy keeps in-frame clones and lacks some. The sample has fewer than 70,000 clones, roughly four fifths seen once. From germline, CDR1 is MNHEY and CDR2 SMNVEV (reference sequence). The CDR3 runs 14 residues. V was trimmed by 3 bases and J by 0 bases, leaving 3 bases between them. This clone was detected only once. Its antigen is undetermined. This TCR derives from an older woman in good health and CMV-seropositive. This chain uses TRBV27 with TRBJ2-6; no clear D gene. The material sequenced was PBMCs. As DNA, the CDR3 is TGTGCCAGCAGTTTCAACTCTGGGGCCAACGTCCTGACTTTC. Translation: CASSFNSGANVLTF.